These T cell receptor beta chains were read from a single sample in a study of OX40 agonist ivuxolimab in advanced cancers. Assay: immunoSEQ multiplex PCR; the TCRdb copy retains only in-frame clones and omits some. The data hold approximately 84,000 clones, with approximately 89% observed a single time. The sequenced sample was CD4+ or CD8+ T cells sorted from blood, obtained in a trial of the OX40 agonist ivuxolimab. The receptor set was obtained from an adult with an advanced solid tumor such as melanoma, head and neck, liver or kidney cancer. Both conserved end residues are part of each CDR3. A D gene is named only where the DNA matches it firmly. A row's size may be missing; if present it is once, few, many or a size class.

>TRBV6-1|-|TRBJ2-1|once
TGTGCCAGCAGTGTCCCCCCCAGGCGAGACAATGAGCAGTTCTTC
CASSVPPRRDNEQFF
>TRBV5-1|-|TRBJ2-7|-
TGCGCCAGCAGCTCGATCACAGGGAACGAGCAGTACTTC
CASSSITGNEQYF
>TRBV30|TRBD1|TRBJ2-2|few
TGTGCCTGGACGACAGGGGGAGGTCCCGGGGAGCTGTTTTTT
CAWTTGGGPGELFF
>TRBV7-3|-|TRBJ2-5|once
TGTGCCAGCAGTCAAGGGGTAGGGGAGACCCAGTACTTC
CASSQGVGETQYF
>TRBV2|TRBD1|TRBJ2-3|-
TGTGCCAGCATTAAGACAGGGGGCGCGGTAGATACGCAGTATTTT
CASIKTGGAVDTQYF
>TRBV6-1|TRBD2|TRBJ2-1|-
TGTGCCAGCAGTCGGACTAGCGGGGGGTACAATGAGCAGTTCTTC
CASSRTSGGYNEQFF
>TRBV7-2|-|TRBJ2-3|-
TGTGCCAGCAGCCCTTTAGCTAGCACAGATACGCAGTATTTT
CASSPLASTDTQYF
>TRBV14|-|TRBJ2-5|-
TGTGCCAGCAGCCACGTAGCAATAGGGACCCAGTACTTC
CASSHVAIGTQYF
>TRBV7-8|-|TRBJ1-5|-
TGTGCCAGCAGCTTAATTGGGGTGTCGGGCCCGAATCAGCCCCAGCATTTT
CASSLIGVSGPNQPQHF
>TRBV5-4|-|TRBJ2-2|-
TGTGCCAGCGGCGGACAGCCCAACACCGGGGAGCTGTTTTTT
CASGGQPNTGELFF
>TRBV2|-|TRBJ1-5|-
TGTGCCAGCAGCCGCGAAGACAATCAGCCCCAGCATTTT
CASSREDNQPQHF
>TRBV10-3|TRBD2|TRBJ2-7|few
TGTGCCATCACCGGGACTAGCGGGAGAGGTCCCAACGAGCAGTACTTC
CAITGTSGRGPNEQYF
>TRBV6-1|-|TRBJ2-7|-
TGTGCCAGCAGCCCCGTCGGATACGAGCAGTACTTC
CASSPVGYEQYF
>TRBV27|-|TRBJ2-7|-
TGTGCCAGCAGTTTACAGGGGAGAGCCACCTACGAGCAGTACTTC
CASSLQGRATYEQYF
>TRBV6-1|-|TRBJ2-5|-
TGTGCCAGTTCTAGGCAGCCGCAAGAGACCCAGTACTTC
CASSRQPQETQYF
>TRBV10-2|-|TRBJ2-2|once
TGCGCCAGCAGTCACTACACCGGGGAGCTGTTTTTT
CASSHYTGELFF
>TRBV15|-|TRBJ2-1|-
TGTGCCACCAGCACGGGGGTAGCCCTGGGGATTGACCGTCGCGGCAAAAAGAACAATGAGCAGTTCTTC
CATSTGVALGIDRRGKKNNEQFF
>TRBV27|-|TRBJ1-1|-
TGTGCCAGCAGTTTTCGGCTGGACACTGAAGCTTTCTTT
CASSFRLDTEAFF
>TRBV5-4|-|TRBJ2-7|-
TGTGCCAGCAGCTACGGGTTCTCAAACGAGCAGTACTTC
CASSYGFSNEQYF
>TRBV5-1|-|TRBJ2-6|-
TGCGCCAGCAGCCCGCAGCCAGGGGGGACCTCTGGGGCCAACGTCCTGACTTTC
CASSPQPGGTSGANVLTF
>TRBV19|-|TRBJ2-5|-
TGTGCCAGTGGGAGAGAGACCCAGTACTTC
CASGRETQYF
>TRBV7-8|TRBD2|TRBJ2-7|few
TGTGCCAGCAGCTTAGCTAGCGGGATGACCTACGAGCAGTACTTC
CASSLASGMTYEQYF
>TRBV2|-|TRBJ1-5|-
TGTGCCAGCAGTCGGGCCGATCAGCCCCAGCATTTT
CASSRADQPQHF
>TRBV6-1|TRBD2|TRBJ2-7|-
TGTGCCAGCAGTGAACCGGCGGGAGCCGCCTACGAGCAGTACTTC
CASSEPAGAAYEQYF
>TRBV6-5|-|TRBJ2-7|-
TGTGCCAGCAGACGTTCTTTGGATAACCTACGAGGGGAGTACTTC
CASRRSLDNLRGEYF
>TRBV7-9|-|TRBJ2-7|once
TGTGCCAGCAGCTTAATAGGGGGTATCTACGAGCAGTACTTC
CASSLIGGIYEQYF
>TRBV5-4|-|TRBJ1-1|-
TGTGCCAGCAGCTCGGGACAGAACACTGAAGCTTTCTTT
CASSSGQNTEAFF
>TRBV29-1|TRBD1|TRBJ2-7|-
TGCAGCGTTGGGAGGGGAGACAGGGGCGAGCAGTACTTC
CSVGRGDRGEQYF
>TRBV5-1|-|TRBJ2-1|-
TGCGCCAGCAGCTTGGTTTTGGGGAGCTCCTACAATGAGCAGTTCTTC
CASSLVLGSSYNEQFF
>TRBV5-1|-|TRBJ2-4|once
TGCGCCAGCAGAGGCTCCCCCAGCCAGTTAGGTCAGTACTTC
CASRGSPSQLGQYF
>TRBV9|-|TRBJ2-6|-
TGTGCCAGCACACGGGGAAGTGGGGCCAACGTCCTGACTTTC
CASTRGSGANVLTF
>TRBV6-5|TRBD1|TRBJ1-2|once
TGTGCCAGCAGCTTCACAGGGGGCGCCGCTTATGGCTACACCTTC
CASSFTGGAAYGYTF
>TRBV7-2|-|TRBJ1-2|-
TGTGCCAGCAGCTCCCCCGGCCGATATGGCTACACCTTC
CASSSPGRYGYTF
>TRBV2|TRBD1|TRBJ1-3|-
TGTGCCGGACAGGGGCCCGGAAACACCATATATTTT
CAGQGPGNTIYF
>TRBV28|-|TRBJ2-5|-
TGTGCCAGCGGGACAATCCAAGAGACCCAGTACTTC
CASGTIQETQYF
>TRBV14|-|TRBJ2-3|-
TGTGCCAGCAGCCAATGGGGGGCATGGAGCACAGATACGCAGTATTTT
CASSQWGAWSTDTQYF
>TRBV5-4|-|TRBJ2-4|-
TGTGCCAGCAGCCCGCGCTCGGGCGTTGACATTCAGTACTTC
CASSPRSGVDIQYF
>TRBV19|TRBD2|TRBJ2-7|-
TGTGCCAGTAGTATACAACGCGGGGGGCTATACGAGCAGTACTTC
CASSIQRGGLYEQYF
>TRBV15|TRBD1|TRBJ2-7|-
TGTGCCACCAGCGGAGACAGGGGGACCTACGAGCAGTACTTC
CATSGDRGTYEQYF
>TRBV6-1|-|TRBJ1-4|few
TGTGCCAGCAGTGAAGCAATTAGGGGGGTTATTAATGAAAAACTGTTTTTT
CASSEAIRGVINEKLFF
>TRBV4-2|-|TRBJ1-2|once
TGTGCCAGCAGCCAAGATGCGGGGGATAACTATGGCTACACCTTC
CASSQDAGDNYGYTF
>TRBV2|-|TRBJ1-6|-
TGTACCAGCAGTGAATACCTGGCCGCCGCGGGTTCGCCCCTCCACTTT
CTSSEYLAAAGSPLHF
>TRBV14|-|TRBJ1-4|-
TGTGCCAGCAGGTACGGGCCACCAAATGAAAAACTGTTTTTT
CASRYGPPNEKLFF
>TRBV19|TRBD1|TRBJ1-2|-
TGTGCCAGTAGTAGGGACAGGAGATATGGCTACACCTTC
CASSRDRRYGYTF
>TRBV7-9|-|TRBJ1-5|few
TGTGCCAGCAGCTTACAACAGGGCAATCAGCCCCAGCATTTT
CASSLQQGNQPQHF
>TRBV30|TRBD1|TRBJ2-3|-
TGTGCCTGGAGTACAGGGGCCACAGATACGCAGTATTTT
CAWSTGATDTQYF
>TRBV6-7|-|TRBJ2-1|-
TGTGCCAGCAGTCAAGTGGGGTTCTCCTACAATGAGCAGTTCTTC
CASSQVGFSYNEQFF
>TRBV27|-|TRBJ2-7|-
TGTGCCAGCAGAACACAGGGTAAGAGCTCCTACGAGCAGTACTTC
CASRTQGKSSYEQYF
>TRBV4-1|-|TRBJ1-1|-
TGCGCCAGCAGCCAAGCCCGGACTAAGGAAGCTTTCTTT
CASSQARTKEAFF
>TRBV10-3|-|TRBJ2-2|-
TGTGCCATCAGTCTCGGGAGCGCGAACACCGGGGAGCTGTTTTTT
CAISLGSANTGELFF
>TRBV4-2|-|TRBJ1-4|-
TGTGCCAGCAGCCACGTCGACACTGCAACTAATGAAAAACTGTTTTTT
CASSHVDTATNEKLFF
>TRBV7-2|TRBD1|TRBJ2-1|-
TGTGCCAGCAGCCAAGAAGGCAGGGGGCACTACAATGAGCAGTTCTTC
CASSQEGRGHYNEQFF
>TRBV2|-|TRBJ1-1|-
TGTGCCAGAAAAAGACAGTACGACACTGAAGCTTTCTTT
CARKRQYDTEAFF